This TCR beta chain was captured by sequencing in a study of Tregs in tolerant kidney transplant recipients. Trimming took 6 bases from V and 7 from J, leaving 18 bases between them. Germline-derived CDR1 and CDR2 are MDHEN and SYDVKM. This CDR3 contains 14 residues. CD4+CD25+CD127- Tregs, CD4+CD25- non-Tregs, CD4 and CD8 cells were sorted. With regard to this clone: Its antigen remains unknown.

Points from the study as a whole: Biological reproducibility was not directly addressed, but technical replication error appeared minimal. Few patients were studied, so findings need validation in larger groups. Expanding Tregs on activated donor B cells appeared to best identify donor-specific TCRbeta clones.

Clones were sequenced by immunoSEQ multiplex PCR, and TCRdb holds only the in-frame ones, with some missing. The table lists about 120,000 clones, 92% of them singletons. The receptor's source is a human donor in good health. The sample taken for sequencing was CD4+ T cells from blood. This chain links TRBV28 with TRBJ1-2, with D maybe TRBD1 (5 bases). The CDR3 DNA sequence: TGTGCCAGCAGCAAACTGAGGCAGGGAGGTGGCTACACCTTC. Its translation: CASSKLRQGGGYTF.